The 14 T cell receptor beta chains presented below share a single source sample, sequenced in a study of T cells in women clearing cervical HPV infection. TCRdb keeps only in-frame clones here, not all; method: immunoSEQ multiplex PCR. The sample totals around 41,000 clones. Sequencing input: blood buffy coat. The receptor set was obtained from a woman aged 18-69 years with a cervical HPV16 infection that either progressed to CIN3+ or cleared (not recorded which).

Turning to this clone: The read ends 3 residues early relative to the CDR3; the germline J gene fills the gap. This chain uses TRBV20-1 with TRBJ1-6, with 8 bases lining up with TRBD1. This CDR3 has 12 amino acids. CDR1 is DFQATT, CDR2 SNEGSKA, per germline (reference sequence). Trimming cost V 5 bases and J 8 bases; bases outside gene matches: 2. The CDR3 DNA, read in part, is TGCAGTGCTGCGGACAGGGATTCACCC. This encodes CSAADRDSP. The whole CDR3 region reads CSAADRDSPLHF.

A word on this clone: Sequencing ends 3 residues short of the CDR3 end; the germline J gene provides the rest. The chain uses TRBV19 and TRBJ2-1; a weak D match, TRBD2 (5 bases). This CDR3 is 16 amino acids long. Between the trimmed V and J ends, which lost 3 bases and 2 bases, there was a span of 14 bases. From germline, CDR1 is LNHDA and CDR2 SQIVND (reference sequence). CDR3 loop: CASSISAVGAYNEQFF. CDR3 bases read: TGTGCCAGTAGTATCTCAGCGGTCGGGGCCTACAATGAG.

Note on this clone: The CDR3 extends 3 residues past the end of the read, so its final part is completed from the germline J gene. The rearrangement joins TRBV20-1 to TRBJ1-5, with 7 nucleotides matching TRBD1. The CDR3 spans 15 residues. CDR1 and CDR2 from the germline V gene are DFQATT and SNEGSKA (reference sequence). V dropped 3 bases and J dropped 2; count of bases not matched to a gene: 7. Incomplete CDR3 DNA: TGCAGTGCTAGGGATGACAGGGTGGGCAATCAGCCC. Translation: CSARDDRVGNQP. The entire CDR3 protein is CSARDDRVGNQPQHF.

For this clone: The read terminates 3 residues before the CDR3 end, so the remaining end is supplied by the germline J gene. This chain connects TRBV27 to TRBJ2-1, with D tentatively TRBD2 (6 bases). The CDR3 consists of 12 residues. Trimming removed 8 bases from V and 7 bases from J, with 12 bases in between. Germline V gene sequence: CDR1 MNHEY, CDR2 SMNVEV (reference sequence). CDR3 DNA (partial): TGTGCCAGCGCGGGAAAGGGAAATGAG. It specifies CASAGKGNE. The CDR3 in full is CASAGKGNEQFF.

In regard to this clone: The read finishes 3 residues shy of the CDR3 end, and the germline J gene is used to complete it. V and J are TRBV2 and TRBJ2-3; 11 bases match TRBD2. CDR3 length equals 19 residues. Germline CDR1 is SNHLY and CDR2 is FYNNEI. V gave up 6 bases and J gave up 1 base; unmatched junction bases: 15. CDR3 loop: CASRALAASGGSGTDTQYF. CDR3 bases read: TGTGCCAGCAGGGCCCTTGCGGCTAGCGGGGGGTCAGGCACAGATACG.

A remark on this clone: Read data end 3 residues before the CDR3 end; the end is taken from the germline J gene. The V and J genes are TRBV28 and TRBJ1-4, with TRBD1 matching 7 bases. Losses at the gene ends were 1 base for V and 2 bases for J; bases not matched to a gene: 4. The length of the CDR3 is 16 residues. Germline V lookup: CDR1 MDHEN, CDR2 SYDVKM. The CDR3: CASSLYRGLTNEKLFF. Incomplete CDR3 DNA: TGTGCCAGCAGTTTATACAGGGGTTTGACTAATGAAAAA.

Points on this clone: The CDR3 end falls 3 residues outside the read, so it is completed with the germline J gene. The rearrangement uses TRBV28 and TRBJ2-3, with D possibly being TRBD2 (5 bases). There are 15 residues in the CDR3. Trimming stripped 6 bases from V and 3 bases from J, with 16 bases between. The germline gives CDR1 MDHEN, CDR2 SYDVKM. CDR3 protein: CASRLGGERTDTQYF. The sequenced CDR3 bases are TGTGCCAGCAGGCTGGGCGGCGAGCGGACAGATACG.

With respect to this clone: The CDR3 end is not reached by the read, which stops 3 residues before it; the germline J gene fills it in. The rearrangement uses TRBV6-1 and TRBJ2-1; a weak D match, TRBD1 (6 bases). Germline CDR1 MNHNS, CDR2 SASEGT. CDR3 length equals 16 residues. With 2 bases removed from V and 0 bases from J, the gap between germline ends came to 11 bases. The CDR3 DNA, read in part, is TGTGCCAGCAGTGAATGGGACACGGGCTCCTACAATGAG. Encoded protein: CASSEWDTGSYNE. The full CDR3 reads CASSEWDTGSYNEQFF.

About this clone itself: The read stops 3 residues short of the end of the CDR3; the missing end is completed from the germline J gene. The chain couples TRBV6-1 to TRBJ2-5; the D is unclear. Germline V gene lookup returns CDR1 MNHNS and CDR2 SASEGT. The CDR3 loop spans 12 amino acids. Trimming removed 4 bases at V and 6 bases at J, with 9 bases between. The part of the CDR3 DNA that was read is TGTGCCAGCAGTGCCGGAGCGAAGACC. Encoded protein: CASSAGAKT. The full CDR3 protein is CASSAGAKTQYF.

Comments on this clone: The read comes to an end 3 residues before the CDR3 does, leaving the germline J gene to fill in the end. This chain links TRBV19 with TRBJ2-7; TRBD2 matches at 11 bases. Trimming cost V 6 bases and J 4 bases; bases outside gene matches: 2. This CDR3 region has 13 residues. Per the germline V gene, CDR1 is LNHDA and CDR2 is SQIVND (reference sequence). The CDR3: CASRLAGAYEQYF. The sequenced part of the CDR3 DNA is TGTGCCAGTAGACTAGCGGGAGCGTACGAG. The variable domain in full, completed from reference TRBV19 and TRBJ2-7, reads DGGITQSPKYLFRKEGQNVTLSCEQNLNHDAMYWYRQDPGQGLRLIYYSQIVNDFQKGDIAEGYSVSREKKESFPLTVTSAQKNPTAFYLCASRLAGAYEQYFGPGTRLTVT.

Remarks on this clone: The read is 3 residues too short to cover the CDR3 end, so that end is filled in from the germline J gene. The chain carries TRBV7-3 and TRBJ2-2; TRBD2 matches at 7 bases. The germline V gene encodes CDR1 SGHTA and CDR2 FQGTGA. V trimming: 5 bases; J trimming: 3 bases; junction bases outside the gene matches: 15. This CDR3 region has 18 residues. The CDR3 sequence is CASSPKTTGTIYTGELFF. CDR3 DNA (partial): TGTGCCAGCAGCCCTAAGACCACCGGGACTATCTACACCGGGGAG.

Concerning this clone itself: The missing CDR3 end, 3 residues past where the read stops, is filled in from the germline J gene. The chain is built from TRBV7-9 and TRBJ1-6; D call uncertain. The CDR3 length is 15 residues. Germline CDR1 and CDR2: SEHNR and FQNEAQ (reference sequence). Trimming took 6 bases from V and 5 from J, leaving 14 bases between them. CDR3 bases read: TGTGCCAGCAGTTCTGGCGGGCCGGATAATTCACCC. This encodes CASSSGGPDNSP. In full, the CDR3 reads CASSSGGPDNSPLHF.

Concerning this clone: The missing CDR3 end, 3 residues past where the read stops, is filled in from the germline J gene. This chain uses TRBV28 with TRBJ2-7; the D is unclear. Per germline, CDR1 MDHEN and CDR2 SYDVKM. Trimming took off 8 bases at V and 3 bases at J, with 14 bases between the two ends. This CDR3 contains 13 residues. CDR3 region: CASGVQSIYEQYF. The sequenced part of the CDR3 DNA is TGTGCCAGCGGCGTACAGTCTATCTACGAG.

Notes on this clone: The CDR3 end falls 3 residues outside the read, so it is completed with the germline J gene. The rearrangement joins TRBV19 to TRBJ2-3, with 7 bases that match TRBD2. Per germline, CDR1 LNHDA and CDR2 SQIVND (reference sequence). Trimming took 5 bases from V and 2 from J; bases not matched to a gene: 10. The CDR3 consists of 16 residues. The CDR3 region is CASSPPGGGATDTQYF. The CDR3 DNA, read in part, is TGTGCCAGTAGTCCTCCGGGGGGAGGGGCCACAGATACG. Full variable domain (missing parts from reference TRBV19 and TRBJ2-3): DGGITQSPKYLFRKEGQNVTLSCEQNLNHDAMYWYRQDPGQGLRLIYYSQIVNDFQKGDIAEGYSVSREKKESFPLTVTSAQKNPTAFYLCASSPPGGGATDTQYFGPGTRLTVL.